This T cell receptor beta chain was recovered during a study of breast tumors, draining lymph nodes, adjacent tissues. Whole-study results and caveats: Luminal-like breast cancer showed significantly higher tumor–nontumor repertoire similarity than basal-like.

This clonotype appeared many times. Its target is not known. Samples came from axillary lymph nodes draining the breast cancer. From the multiplex PCR reads, TCRdb called clonotypes with MiXCR, one entry per CDR3 protein. Here the sample spans 270,000 or so distinct CDR3 sequences, 30% being singletons. Germline CDR1 is SGHTS and CDR2 is YDEGEE. The CDR3 has 14 amino acids. The V gene end was trimmed by 0 bases and the J gene end by 5 bases; junction bases not matched to a gene: 5. The clonotype was recovered from a female donor with breast cancer. Some clones in this sample may be carry-over from other donors' samples. Input material: axillary lymph node tissue. This chain links TRBV5-8 with TRBJ2-7, with TRBD2 matching 7 bases. The CDR3 is CASSLGGSSDEQYF. The DNA of the CDR3 is TGTGCCAGCAGCTTGGGCGGGAGCTCGGACGAGCAGTACTTC.